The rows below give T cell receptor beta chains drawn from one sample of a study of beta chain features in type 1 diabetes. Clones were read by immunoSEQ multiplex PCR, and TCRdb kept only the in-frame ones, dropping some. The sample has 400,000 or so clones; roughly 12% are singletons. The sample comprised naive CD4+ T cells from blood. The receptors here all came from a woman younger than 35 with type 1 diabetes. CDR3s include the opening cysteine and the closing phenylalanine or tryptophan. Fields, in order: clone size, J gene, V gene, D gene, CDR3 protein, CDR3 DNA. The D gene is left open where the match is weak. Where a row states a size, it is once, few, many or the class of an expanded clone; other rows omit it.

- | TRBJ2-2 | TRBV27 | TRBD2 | CASSRGLAGDTGELFF | TGTGCCAGCAGTCGGGGACTAGCGGGGGACACCGGGGAGCTGTTTTTT
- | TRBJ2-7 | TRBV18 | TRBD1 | CASSPGTGGYEQYF | TGTGCCAGCTCACCGGGGACAGGGGGATACGAGCAGTACTTC
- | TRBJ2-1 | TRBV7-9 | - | CASSSTGTPSYNEQFF | TGTGCCAGCAGCTCGACCGGGACTCCGTCCTACAATGAGCAGTTCTTC
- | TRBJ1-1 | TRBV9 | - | CASSTTNTGTLAFF | TGTGCCAGCAGCACAACAAACACCGGGACACTAGCTTTCTTT
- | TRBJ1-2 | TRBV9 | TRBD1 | CASSPRTGGGDGYTF | TGTGCCAGCAGCCCTCGAACAGGGGGAGGGGATGGCTACACCTTC
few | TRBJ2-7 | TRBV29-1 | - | CSVELGSPYEQYF | TGCAGCGTTGAATTAGGGAGCCCCTACGAGCAGTACTTC
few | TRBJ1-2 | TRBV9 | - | CASSEGLGYTF | TGTGCCAGCAGCGAGGGGCTAGGCTACACCTTC
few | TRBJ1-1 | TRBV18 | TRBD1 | CASSDRVPDTEAFF | TGTGCCAGCTCAGACAGGGTTCCCGACACTGAAGCTTTCTTT
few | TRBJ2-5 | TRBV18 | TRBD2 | CASSPRLAEETQYF | TGTGCCAGCTCACCGCGACTAGCAGAAGAGACCCAGTACTTC
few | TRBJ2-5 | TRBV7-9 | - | CASSFGGPPETQYF | TGTGCCAGCAGCTTCGGGGGACCTCCGGAGACCCAGTACTTC
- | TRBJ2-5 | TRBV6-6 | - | CASSRDMGVRETQYF | TGTGCCAGCAGCCGTGATATGGGCGTCAGAGAGACCCAGTACTTC
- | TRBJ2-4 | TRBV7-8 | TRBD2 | CASSARGGEDIQYF | TGTGCCAGCAGCGCACGCGGGGGGGAGGACATTCAGTACTTC
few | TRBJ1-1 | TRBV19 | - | CASSYGYADTEAFF | TGTGCCAGTAGTTACGGGTATGCGGACACTGAAGCTTTCTTT
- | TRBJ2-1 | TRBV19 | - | CASSRNNEQFF | TGTGCCAGTAGTCGTAACAATGAGCAGTTCTTC
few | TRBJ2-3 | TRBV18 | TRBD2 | CASSLSLAGFPDTQYF | TGTGCCAGCTCGCTATCACTAGCGGGGTTCCCAGATACGCAGTATTTT
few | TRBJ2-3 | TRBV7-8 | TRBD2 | CASSPWTSGRTDTQYF | TGTGCCAGCAGCCCTTGGACTAGCGGTCGCACAGATACGCAGTATTTT
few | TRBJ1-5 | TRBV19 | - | CASVVAYSNQPQHF | TGTGCCAGTGTTGTCGCCTATAGCAATCAGCCCCAGCATTTT
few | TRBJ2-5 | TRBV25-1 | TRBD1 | CASSEGQQETQYF | TGTGCCAGCAGTGAGGGACAGCAAGAGACCCAGTACTTC
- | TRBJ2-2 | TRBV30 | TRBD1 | CAWRSQGTGELFF | TGTGCCTGGAGGTCACAGGGGACCGGGGAGCTGTTTTTT
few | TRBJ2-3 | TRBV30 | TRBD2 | CAWSVRSGGTDTQYF | TGTGCCTGGAGTGTACGGAGCGGGGGCACAGATACGCAGTATTTT
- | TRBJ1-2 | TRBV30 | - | CAWSVGPGANYGYTF | TGTGCCTGGAGTGTAGGTCCGGGAGCTAACTATGGCTACACCTTC
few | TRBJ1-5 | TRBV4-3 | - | CASSQDPGYSNQPQHF | TGCGCCAGCAGCCAAGATCCAGGGTATAGCAATCAGCCCCAGCATTTT
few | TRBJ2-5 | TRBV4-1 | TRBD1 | CASRPNTGAPANLWEQYF | TGCGCCAGCAGGCCTAATACAGGGGCCCCGGCCAACTTATGGGAGCAGTACTTC
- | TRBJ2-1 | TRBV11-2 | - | CASSPVASKHHNEQFF | TGTGCCAGCAGCCCCGTGGCATCGAAACACCACAATGAGCAGTTCTTC
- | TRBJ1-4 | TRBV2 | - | CASSDLTGKLFF | TGTGCCAGCAGTGATTTGACAGGAAAACTGTTTTTT
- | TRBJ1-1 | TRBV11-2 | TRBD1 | CASSPARDRGGWAFF | TGTGCCAGCAGCCCAGCCCGGGACAGGGGCGGTTGGGCTTTCTTT
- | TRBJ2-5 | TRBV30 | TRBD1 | CAWSHLDRDQETQYF | TGTGCCTGGAGTCACCTCGACAGGGATCAAGAGACCCAGTACTTC
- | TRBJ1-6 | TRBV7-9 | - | CASSLAGQGRSPLHF | TGTGCCAGCAGCTTAGCTGGGCAGGGTAGGTCACCCCTCCACTTT
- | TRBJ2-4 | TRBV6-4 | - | CASSEGGVKNIQYF | TGTGCCAGCAGTGAGGGGGGAGTCAAAAACATTCAGTACTTC
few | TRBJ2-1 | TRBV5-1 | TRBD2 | CASSTAGGSYNEQFF | TGCGCCAGCAGCACGGCGGGGGGCTCCTACAATGAGCAGTTCTTC
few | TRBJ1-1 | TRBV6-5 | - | CASSYFMSGGTEAFF | TGTGCCAGCAGTTACTTTATGTCGGGGGGTACTGAAGCTTTCTTT
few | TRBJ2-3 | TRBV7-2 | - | CASSDPLSTQYF | TGTGCCAGCAGCGACCCCCTTAGCACGCAGTATTTT
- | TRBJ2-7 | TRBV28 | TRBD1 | CATGQEPRYEQYF | TGTGCCACCGGACAGGAGCCACGCTACGAGCAGTACTTC
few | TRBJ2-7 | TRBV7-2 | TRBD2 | CASSNSGSHYEQYF | TGTGCCAGCAGCAATAGCGGGAGTCATTACGAGCAGTACTTC
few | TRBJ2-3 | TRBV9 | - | CASSETTDTQYF | TGTGCCAGCAGCGAGACAACCGATACGCAGTATTTT
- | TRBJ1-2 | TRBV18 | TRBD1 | CASSPQRQGELNGYTF | TGTGCCAGCTCACCACAGAGACAGGGCGAACTAAATGGCTACACCTTC
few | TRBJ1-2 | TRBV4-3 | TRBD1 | CASSQATKDRINGYTF | TGCGCCAGCAGCCAGGCAACCAAGGACAGGATCAATGGCTACACCTTC
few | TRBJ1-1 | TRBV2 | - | CASGFNRDTEAFF | TGTGCCAGCGGATTTAACCGGGACACTGAAGCTTTCTTT
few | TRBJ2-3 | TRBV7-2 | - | CASSLLGTQYF | TGTGCCAGCAGCCTGCTAGGTACGCAGTATTTT
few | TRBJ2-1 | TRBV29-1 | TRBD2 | CSVDTSGGPNEQFF | TGCAGCGTTGACACTAGCGGGGGACCCAATGAGCAGTTCTTC
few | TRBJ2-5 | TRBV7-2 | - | CASSLRVSGETQYF | TGTGCCAGCAGCTTAAGAGTTTCGGGAGAGACCCAGTACTTC
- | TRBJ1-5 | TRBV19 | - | CASSNGGSNQPQHF | TGTGCCAGTAGTAACGGCGGAAGTAATCAGCCCCAGCATTTT
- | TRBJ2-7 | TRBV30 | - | CAAGRVNSYEQYF | TGTGCCGCCGGGCGGGTAAACTCCTACGAGCAGTACTTC
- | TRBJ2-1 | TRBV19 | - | CASSPQVNNEQFF | TGTGCCAGTAGTCCACAGGTTAACAATGAGCAGTTCTTC
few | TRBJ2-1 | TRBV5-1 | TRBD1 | CASSSMTGKYNEQFF | TGCGCCAGCAGCTCAATGACAGGGAAATACAATGAGCAGTTCTTC
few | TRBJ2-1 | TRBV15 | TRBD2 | CATSRDRSGGPSYNEQFF | TGTGCCACCAGCAGAGATCGCTCGGGAGGGCCCTCCTACAATGAGCAGTTCTTC
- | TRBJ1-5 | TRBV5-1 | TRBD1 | CASSLGQGQPQHF | TGCGCCAGCAGCTTGGGACAGGGACAGCCCCAGCATTTT
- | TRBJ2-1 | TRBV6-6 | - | CASSYRSDGFF | TGTGCCAGCAGTTACCGGAGCGACGGGTTCTTC
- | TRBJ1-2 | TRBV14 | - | CASSQDGTVNYGYTF | TGTGCCAGCAGCCAAGATGGTACAGTCAATTATGGCTACACCTTC
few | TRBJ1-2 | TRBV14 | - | CASSPTGYGYTF | TGTGCCAGCAGCCCGACAGGATATGGCTACACCTTC
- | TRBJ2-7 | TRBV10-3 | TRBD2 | CAISEPGLPYEQYF | TGTGCCATCAGTGAGCCGGGACTACCATACGAGCAGTACTTC
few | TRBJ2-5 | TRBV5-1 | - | CASSYMALDKETQYF | TGCGCCAGCAGCTACATGGCTTTAGACAAAGAGACCCAGTACTTC
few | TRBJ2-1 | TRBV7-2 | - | CASSLTGTEQFF | TGTGCCAGCAGCTTAACCGGGACAGAGCAGTTCTTC
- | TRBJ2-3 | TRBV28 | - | CASTRELSGTQYF | TGTGCCAGCACCCGCGAGTTGAGTGGTACGCAGTATTTT
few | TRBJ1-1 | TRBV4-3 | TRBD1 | CASSPDRGFTEAFF | TGCGCCAGCAGCCCGGACAGGGGGTTCACTGAAGCTTTCTTT
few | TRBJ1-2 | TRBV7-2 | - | CASSSQPGNYGYTF | TGTGCCAGCAGCTCCCAACCGGGAAACTATGGCTACACCTTC
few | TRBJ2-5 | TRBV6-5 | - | CASSYSRETQYF | TGTGCCAGCAGTTACTCGAGAGAGACCCAGTACTTC
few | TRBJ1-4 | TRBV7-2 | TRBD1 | CASSSGQGREKLFF | TGTGCCAGCAGCTCTGGACAGGGTAGGGAAAAACTGTTTTTT
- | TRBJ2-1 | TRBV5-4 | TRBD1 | CASSSGTVGNEQFF | TGTGCCAGCAGCTCCGGGACAGTTGGAAATGAGCAGTTCTTC
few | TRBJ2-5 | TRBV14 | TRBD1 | CASSPKAGGHQETQYF | TGTGCCAGCAGCCCCAAGGCAGGGGGCCATCAAGAGACCCAGTACTTC